These 18 T cell receptor beta chains came from one sample sequenced in a study of T cell responses to AZD1222 COVID-19 vaccine. Libraries were prepared by immunoSEQ multiplex PCR; TCRdb keeps only in-frame clonotypes and omits some of them. The sample lists 75,000 to 85,000 clones, around 87% occurring once. Sequences were derived from peripheral blood, sampled on day 0 of AZD1222 vaccination. Receptors originate from an adult in good health.

The chain couples TRBV6-5 to TRBJ2-1; D gene ambiguous. This CDR3 region has 16 residues. The germline V gene encodes CDR1 MNHEY and CDR2 SVGAGI. Trimming removed 0 bases at V and 0 bases at J, with 9 bases between. The CDR3 sequence is CASSYSRPSSYNEQFF. CDR3 in DNA: TGTGCCAGCAGTTACTCACGGCCGAGCTCCTACAATGAGCAGTTCTTC.

The chain uses TRBV28 and TRBJ2-3; the D is unclear. Trimming took off 1 base at V and 0 bases at J, with 14 bases between the two ends. This CDR3 is built from 17 residues. Per germline, CDR1 MDHEN and CDR2 SYDVKM. The CDR3, as DNA: TGTGCCAGCAGTTTATCCGGGTTAGCCTCTAGCACAGATACGCAGTATTTT. Amino acids: CASSLSGLASSTDTQYF.

The rearrangement links TRBV2 to TRBJ2-1; 7 positions match TRBD1. The CDR3 length is 16 residues. Germline assignment: CDR1 SNHLY and CDR2 FYNNEI. Trimming at V came to 7 bases and at J to 1 base, leaving 10 bases not matched to a gene. The chain's CDR3 is CASTMRQGRSYNEQFF. In DNA form, the CDR3 reads TGTGCCAGCACCATGAGACAGGGAAGGTCCTACAATGAGCAGTTCTTC.

The rearrangement uses TRBV7-9 and TRBJ2-5, with TRBD1 identical over 7 bases. With V trimmed by 8 bases and J by 2 bases, 2 bases remained unmatched. Germline V gene data show CDR1 as SEHNR and CDR2 as FQNEAQ (reference sequence). The CDR3 spans 12 residues. CDR3 loop: CASQGQQETQYF. Written as DNA, the CDR3 is TGTGCCAGCCAGGGACAGCAAGAGACCCAGTACTTC.

As concerns this clone: A read error may account for a junction end that differs from germline. The rearrangement links TRBV11-3 to TRBJ1-2, with D possibly matching TRBD1 (6 bases). The length of the CDR3 is 12 residues. Germline loops: CDR1 SGHNT, CDR2 YENEEA. CDR3 nucleotides: TGTGCCAGCAGCGACATTCCCGGGACACCTTTCTTC. This translates into CASSDIPGTPFF. Complete variable domain (other parts from reference TRBV11-3 and TRBJ1-2): EAGVVQSPRYKIIEKKQPVAFWCNPISGHNTLYWYLQNLGQGPELLIRYENEEAVDDSQLPKDRFSAERLKGVDSTLKIQPAELGDSAVYLCASSDIPGTPFFGSGTRLTVV.

This rearrangement joins TRBV10-3 to TRBJ2-1; TRBD1 aligns across 9 bases. V was pared by 1 base and J by 8 bases, with 12 bases of the junction left unmatched. Per the germline V gene, CDR1 is ENHRY and CDR2 is SYGVKD. The CDR3 length is 17 residues. The CDR3 DNA is TGTGCCATCAGTGAGTTTTCGCAGGGACAGGGAGGCGATGAGCAGTTCTTC. Translating gives CAISEFSQGQGGDEQFF.

The chain links TRBV5-1 to TRBJ1-6; weak D call: TRBD1 (6 bases). The CDR3 is made up of 15 amino acids. Trimming shortened V by 0 bases and J by 7 bases, and 11 bases separated the two germline ends. The germline V gene has CDR1 SGHRS and CDR2 YFSETQ. CDR3: CASSLAGTPNSPLHF. The CDR3 nucleotides are TGCGCCAGCAGCTTGGCCGGGACACCAAATTCACCCCTCCACTTT.

The J gene is TRBJ1-2, the V gene TRBV6-1, with 7 bases fitting TRBD1. This CDR3 spans 15 amino acids. The V gene's germline CDR1 is MNHNS and CDR2 SASEGT. The V segment lost 1 base and the J segment 1 base; nucleotides outside the gene matches: 3. The CDR3 DNA follows: TGTGCCAGCAGTGAAGGACAGGGAAATAACTATGGCTACACCTTC. This codes for CASSEGQGNNYGYTF.

The genes are TRBV4-3 and TRBJ2-5, with 9 bases aligning to TRBD2. V lost 0 bases to trimming and J lost 2 bases; unmatched junction nucleotides: 7. The CDR3 contains 17 residues. Germline V CDR1 and CDR2: LGHNA, YSLEER. CDR3 sequence reads: CASSQDLSGSGQETQYF. The CDR3 DNA reads TGCGCCAGCAGCCAAGATCTTAGCGGGAGTGGGCAAGAGACCCAGTACTTC.

The gene calls are TRBV27 and TRBJ2-3; D could derive from TRBD1 or TRBD2 (5 bases each). Germline values: CDR1 MNHEY, CDR2 SMNVEV (reference sequence). The CDR3 is 15 residues long. The V and J ends lost 2 bases and 1 base respectively, with 10 bases between them. The CDR3 spells CASSLGGLGTDTQYF. The DNA for the CDR3 is TGTGCCAGCAGTTTAGGGGGTTTAGGCACAGATACGCAGTATTTT.

The gene calls are TRBV7-3 and TRBJ1-1; D is possibly TRBD1 (6 bases). Germline CDR1 reads SGHTA; CDR2 reads FQGTGA. The CDR3 length is 15 residues. The V gene lost 4 bases and the J gene lost 3 bases, with 15 bases spanning the gap. The CDR3 loop reads CASSSLDGGHTEAFF. CDR3 DNA sequence: TGTGCCAGCAGCTCCCTGGACGGGGGCCACACTGAAGCTTTCTTT.

The V and J genes are TRBV6-5 and TRBJ2-2; TRBD2 aligns across 8 bases. Germline V gene data show CDR1 as MNHEY and CDR2 as SVGAGI. The CDR3 runs to 13 residues. With V trimmed by 8 bases and J by 4 bases, 3 bases remained unmatched. Here the CDR3 reads CASRGGPTGELFF. The CDR3 coding sequence is TGTGCCAGCCGGGGGGGGCCCACCGGGGAGCTGTTTTTT.

The chain couples TRBV6-5 to TRBJ2-1, with a tentative D call TRBD2 (5 bases). The CDR3 is 15 amino acids. The ends were cut back, 6 bases at V and 1 base at J, with 13 bases in the middle. Germline loops: CDR1 MNHEY, CDR2 SVGAGI. CDR3 sequence (DNA): TGTGCCAGCAGCGCGGAGGAAGGGTCCTACAATGAGCAGTTCTTC. Its translation is CASSAEEGSYNEQFF.

V usage is TRBV7-9 and J usage is TRBJ2-5, with 11 positions matching TRBD2. J lost 5 bases, V lost 5 bases, and 7 bases had no gene match. The CDR3 is 15 residues long. Germline V gene data show CDR1 as SEHNR and CDR2 as FQNEAQ (reference sequence). CDR3: CASSPLAGGLETQYF. In nucleotides, the CDR3 is TGTGCCAGCAGCCCGCTAGCGGGAGGCTTGGAGACCCAGTACTTC.

This rearrangement joins TRBV14 to TRBJ2-3; TRBD1 is a possible D gene (5 bases). V gave up 2 bases and J gave up 0 bases, with 9 bases separating them. This CDR3 has 15 amino acids. Per the germline V gene, CDR1 is SGHDN and CDR2 is FVKESK. The CDR3 coding sequence is TGTGCCAGCAGCCAATGGACAACTAGCACAGATACGCAGTATTTT. Protein product: CASSQWTTSTDTQYF.

The CDR3 reads CASSPDGRNYGYTF. Written as DNA, the CDR3 is TGCGCCAGCAGCCCCGACGGACGAAACTATGGCTACACCTTC. The chain couples TRBV5-1 to TRBJ1-2, with D uncertain. Germline CDR1 is SGHRS and CDR2 is YFSETQ. V lost 4 bases to trimming and J lost 2 bases, with 12 bases between them. The CDR3 consists of 14 residues. Using reference TRBV5-1 and TRBJ1-2 for the parts outside the CDR3, the full variable domain is KAGVTQTPRYLIKTRGQQVTLSCSPISGHRSVSWYQQTPGQGLQFLFEYFSETQRNKGNFPGRFSGRQFSNSRSEMNVSTLELGDSALYLCASSPDGRNYGYTFGSGTRLTVV.

The chain links TRBV19 to TRBJ1-1; TRBD1 agrees at 10 bases. Germline-derived CDR1 and CDR2 are LNHDA and SQIVND (reference sequence). The J segment lost 2 bases and the V segment lost 3 bases, leaving 6 bases of the junction unmatched. CDR3 length equals 16 residues. This chain's CDR3 is CASSMRDRGPNTEAFF. The DNA for the CDR3 is TGTGCCAGTAGTATGAGGGACAGGGGACCTAACACTGAAGCTTTCTTT.

The chain has TRBV18 and TRBJ2-5, with TRBD2 matching 11 bases. J gave up 2 bases and V 4 bases, and 9 bases lay outside the gene matches. The CDR3 is 17 residues long. Looked up from germline, CDR1 is KGHSH and CDR2 is LQKENI. The CDR3 nucleotides are TGTGCCAGCTCACAACCGGGGACTAGCGGTTTTCAAGAGACCCAGTACTTC. Translation gives CASSQPGTSGFQETQYF.